The clone carrying this T cell receptor beta chain turned up a few times. The V gene's germline CDR1 is SQVTM and CDR2 ANQGSEA. Between the trimmed V and J ends, which lost 1 base and 2 bases, there was a span of 6 bases. The CDR3 length is 12 residues. With a J-beta primer mix and a sample-barcoded 5' primer, a second PCR ran about 6 to 11 cycles. Using its own MiXCR run on the 5' RACE reads, TCRdb lists one record per CDR3 protein. Of 550,000 to 600,000 distinct CDR3 sequences listed, roughly 28% are singletons. This sample was taken from a study of blood T cells in healthy people across ages. At the level of the study: Template switching retrieved approximately one barcoded beta molecule for each two T cells.

The authors extracted at least 5 micrograms of total RNA per sample. The chain joins TRBV29-1 to TRBJ2-7, with unresolved D. What was sequenced was blood. This TCR was sampled from a woman in her sixties or seventies in good health. The CDR3, as DNA: TGCAGCGTTGAAGTGCAGCCCTACGAGCAGTACTTC. Amino acids: CSVEVQPYEQYF.